This entry lists 9 T cell receptor beta chains sequenced from one sample in a study of response to subunit inactivated influenza vaccine. MiXCR, run by TCRdb on the RT-PCR reads, gives a single entry per CDR3 protein. There are more than 200,000 distinct CDR3 sequences in the sample; 12% occur only once, and about 8% lies in the top ten. This material consisted of non-naive T cells sorted from PBMCs, taken around 14 days before vaccination. These TCRs come from a man in his fifties who received an inactivated influenza vaccine.

V and J are TRBV6-5 and TRBJ1-5; a possible D gene is TRBD1 (6 bases). This CDR3 is built from 17 residues. V was shortened by 2 bases and J by 5 bases, with 19 bases between the two germline ends. Germline CDR1 MNHEY, CDR2 SVGAGI. The CDR3 DNA sequence: TGTGCCAGCAGTTACGTGTCGTGGGGGGCGTGGGATCAGCCCCAGCATTTT. This sequence encodes CASSYVSWGAWDQPQHF.

This clonotype showed up many times. The genes are TRBV5-1 and TRBJ1-6, with D unresolved. Trimming removed 4 bases at V and 7 bases at J, with 15 bases between. This CDR3 region has 15 residues. Germline CDR1 SGHRS, CDR2 YFSETQ. CDR3 nucleotides: TGCGCCAGCAGCCAGAGATTGGCCAGCAATTCACCCCTCCACTTT. Its translation is CASSQRLASNSPLHF.

This clonotype was counted only a few times. CDR3 loop: CASSFGLSGGMETQYF. DNA of the CDR3: TGTGCCAGCAGTTTTGGTCTTAGCGGGGGAATGGAGACCCAGTACTTC. The V and J genes are TRBV12-3 or TRBV12-4 and TRBJ2-5; 9 nucleotides match TRBD2. V trimming: 3 bases; J trimming: 5 bases; junction bases outside the gene matches: 10. The CDR3 contains 16 residues.

For this clonotype: A much larger clone lies a single base off, so this may be a read error. The genes are TRBV4-2 and TRBJ2-7; the D is unclear. The CDR3 spans 17 residues. Germline CDR1 LGHNA, CDR2 YNFKEQ. V shed 4 bases and J shed 2 bases, with 21 bases lying between them. CDR3 in DNA: TGTGCCAGCAGCCCAGAAATCCGTGGGGATGGGACCTACGAGCAGTACTTC. Translation: CASSPEIRGDGTYEQYF.

This clonotype turned up a few times. The rearrangement uses TRBV12-3 or TRBV12-4 and TRBJ1-1, with 7 bases that match TRBD1. The CDR3 is 15 amino acids. The J segment lost 3 bases and the V segment lost 2 bases, leaving 6 bases of the junction unmatched. Here the CDR3 DNA reads TGTGCCAGCAGTTTAAGTCAAGGGGGCTACACTGAAGCTTTCTTT. It encodes CASSLSQGGYTEAFF.

This chain links TRBV30 with TRBJ2-2, with unresolved D. Trimming cost V 1 base and J 4 bases, with 4 bases left between them. The CDR3 length is 12 residues. CDR1 GTSNPN and CDR2 SVGIG come from the germline V gene (reference sequence). CDR3: CAWSGVTGELFF. For the CDR3, the DNA is TGTGCCTGGAGTGGTGTCACCGGGGAGCTGTTTTTT.

This chain connects TRBV5-6 to TRBJ2-1; possible D gene TRBD1, 5 bases. Trimming took off 1 base at V and 4 bases at J, with 18 bases between the two ends. The CDR3 extends over 17 amino acids. The germline CDR1 and CDR2 sequences are SGHDT and YYEEEE. DNA for the CDR3: TGTGCCAGCAGCTTGATAGGGGCGTTCGCTTTTTACAATGAGCAGTTCTTC. It translates to CASSLIGAFAFYNEQFF.

This clonotype was seen ten or more times. The chain joins TRBV11-2 to TRBJ2-2, with 9 nucleotides matching TRBD1. The CDR3 contains 14 residues. CDR1 is SGHAT, CDR2 FQNNGV, per germline. After removal of 5 bases from V and 6 bases from J, the junction contained 4 bases not matched to a gene. CDR3 sequence: CASSPQGAPGELFF. The CDR3 DNA reads TGTGCCAGCAGCCCACAGGGGGCGCCCGGGGAGCTGTTTTTT. Together with reference TRBV11-2 and TRBJ2-2, the CDR3 gives the full variable domain: EAGVAQSPRYKIIEKRQSVAFWCNPISGHATLYWYQQILGQGPKLLIQFQNNGVVDDSQLPKDRFSAERLKGVDSTLKIQPAKLEDSAVYLCASSPQGAPGELFFGEGSRLTVL.

Many counts were recorded for this clonotype. The chain couples TRBV19 to TRBJ2-1; D is unclear. V lost 3 bases to trimming and J lost 5 bases, with 11 bases between them. Germline assignment: CDR1 LNHDA and CDR2 SQIVND (reference sequence). CDR3 length: 14 amino acids. CDR3 sequence (DNA): TGTGCCAGTAGTATGGCAGGCCACAACAATGAGCAGTTCTTC. Translated: CASSMAGHNNEQFF.